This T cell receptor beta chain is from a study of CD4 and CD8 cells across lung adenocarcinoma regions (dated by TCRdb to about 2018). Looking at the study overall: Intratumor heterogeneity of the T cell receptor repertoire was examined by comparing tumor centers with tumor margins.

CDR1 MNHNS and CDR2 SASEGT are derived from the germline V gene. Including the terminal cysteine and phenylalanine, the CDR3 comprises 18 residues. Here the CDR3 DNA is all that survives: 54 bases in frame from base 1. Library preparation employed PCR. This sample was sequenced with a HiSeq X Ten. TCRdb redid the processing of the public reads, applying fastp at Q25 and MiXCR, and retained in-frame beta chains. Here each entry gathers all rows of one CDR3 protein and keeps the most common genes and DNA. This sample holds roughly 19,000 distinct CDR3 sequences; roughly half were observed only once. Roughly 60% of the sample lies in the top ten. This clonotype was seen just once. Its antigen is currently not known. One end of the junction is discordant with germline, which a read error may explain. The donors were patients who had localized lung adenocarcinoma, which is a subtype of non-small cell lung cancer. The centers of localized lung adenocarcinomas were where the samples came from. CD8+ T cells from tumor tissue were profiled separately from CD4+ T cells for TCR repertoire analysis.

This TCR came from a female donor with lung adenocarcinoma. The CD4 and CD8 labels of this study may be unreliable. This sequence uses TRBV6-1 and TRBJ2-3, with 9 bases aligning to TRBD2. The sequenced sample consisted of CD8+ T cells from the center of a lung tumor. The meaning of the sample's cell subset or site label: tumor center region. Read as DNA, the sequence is TGTGCCAGCAGTCGCGGCCTCGCGGGGGGGCCTCCCACAGATACGCAGTACTTT. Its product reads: CASSRGLAGGPPTDTQYF.